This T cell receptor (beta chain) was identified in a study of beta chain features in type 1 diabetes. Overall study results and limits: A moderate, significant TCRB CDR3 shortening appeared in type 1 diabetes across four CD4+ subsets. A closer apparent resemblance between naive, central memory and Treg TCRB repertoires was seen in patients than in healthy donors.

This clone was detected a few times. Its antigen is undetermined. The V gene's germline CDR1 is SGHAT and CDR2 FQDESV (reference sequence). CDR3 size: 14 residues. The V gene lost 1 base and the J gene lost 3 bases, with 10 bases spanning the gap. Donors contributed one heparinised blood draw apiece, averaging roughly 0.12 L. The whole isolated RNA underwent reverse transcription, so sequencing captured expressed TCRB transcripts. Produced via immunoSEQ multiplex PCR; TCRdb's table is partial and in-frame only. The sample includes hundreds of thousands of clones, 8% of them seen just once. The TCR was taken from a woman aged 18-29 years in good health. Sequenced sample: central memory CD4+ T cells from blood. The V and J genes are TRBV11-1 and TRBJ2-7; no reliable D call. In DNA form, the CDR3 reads TGTGCCAGCAGCTTAGAGGACCTCCACTACGAGCAGTACTTC. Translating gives CASSLEDLHYEQYF.